This TCR beta chain was observed in a study of CD8+ T cells in alopecia areata. Study-level background: For the treated group, dosing was oral tofacitinib at 5 to 10 mg twice daily.

Stated treatment: oral pan-JAK inhibitor, 5-10 mg twice daily. It was from PBMCs that CD4+ and CD8+ T cells were sorted. Study-level findings and limits: The link between baseline CD8+ expansion and response remains uncertain with one nonresponder. Numerous clones, expanded in lesions, remained in scalp and blood during tofacitinib.

A note on this clone: What it recognizes is unknown.

The germline gives CDR1 SEHNR, CDR2 FQNEAQ (reference sequence). The CDR3 sequence is 13 residues long. The V end lost 11 bases, the J end lost 2 bases, and 15 bases lay between the germline ends. Reverse transcription of extracted RNA yielded cDNA, which provided the sequencing template. Here immunoSEQ multiplex PCR was the method, and the copy in TCRdb shows in-frame clones only, minus some. This table holds about 42,000 clones, under 70% found once. This sample comprised CD8+ T cells sorted from blood, obtained at week 4, from a patient treated with tofacitinib. The V call is TRBV7-9, the J call TRBJ1-1; no definite D call. The sequence was collected from a human donor with alopecia areata. The CDR3 loop is CAGRSAGNTEAFF. CDR3 DNA sequence: TGTGCCGGTAGGAGTGCAGGAAACACTGAAGCTTTCTTT. Drawing the rest from reference TRBV7-9 and TRBJ1-1, the complete variable domain is DTGVSQNPRHKITKRGQNVTFRCDPISEHNRLYWYRQTLGQGPEFLTYFQNEAQLEKSRLLSDRFSAERPKGSFSTLEIQRTEQGDSAMYLCAGRSAGNTEAFFGQGTRLTVV.